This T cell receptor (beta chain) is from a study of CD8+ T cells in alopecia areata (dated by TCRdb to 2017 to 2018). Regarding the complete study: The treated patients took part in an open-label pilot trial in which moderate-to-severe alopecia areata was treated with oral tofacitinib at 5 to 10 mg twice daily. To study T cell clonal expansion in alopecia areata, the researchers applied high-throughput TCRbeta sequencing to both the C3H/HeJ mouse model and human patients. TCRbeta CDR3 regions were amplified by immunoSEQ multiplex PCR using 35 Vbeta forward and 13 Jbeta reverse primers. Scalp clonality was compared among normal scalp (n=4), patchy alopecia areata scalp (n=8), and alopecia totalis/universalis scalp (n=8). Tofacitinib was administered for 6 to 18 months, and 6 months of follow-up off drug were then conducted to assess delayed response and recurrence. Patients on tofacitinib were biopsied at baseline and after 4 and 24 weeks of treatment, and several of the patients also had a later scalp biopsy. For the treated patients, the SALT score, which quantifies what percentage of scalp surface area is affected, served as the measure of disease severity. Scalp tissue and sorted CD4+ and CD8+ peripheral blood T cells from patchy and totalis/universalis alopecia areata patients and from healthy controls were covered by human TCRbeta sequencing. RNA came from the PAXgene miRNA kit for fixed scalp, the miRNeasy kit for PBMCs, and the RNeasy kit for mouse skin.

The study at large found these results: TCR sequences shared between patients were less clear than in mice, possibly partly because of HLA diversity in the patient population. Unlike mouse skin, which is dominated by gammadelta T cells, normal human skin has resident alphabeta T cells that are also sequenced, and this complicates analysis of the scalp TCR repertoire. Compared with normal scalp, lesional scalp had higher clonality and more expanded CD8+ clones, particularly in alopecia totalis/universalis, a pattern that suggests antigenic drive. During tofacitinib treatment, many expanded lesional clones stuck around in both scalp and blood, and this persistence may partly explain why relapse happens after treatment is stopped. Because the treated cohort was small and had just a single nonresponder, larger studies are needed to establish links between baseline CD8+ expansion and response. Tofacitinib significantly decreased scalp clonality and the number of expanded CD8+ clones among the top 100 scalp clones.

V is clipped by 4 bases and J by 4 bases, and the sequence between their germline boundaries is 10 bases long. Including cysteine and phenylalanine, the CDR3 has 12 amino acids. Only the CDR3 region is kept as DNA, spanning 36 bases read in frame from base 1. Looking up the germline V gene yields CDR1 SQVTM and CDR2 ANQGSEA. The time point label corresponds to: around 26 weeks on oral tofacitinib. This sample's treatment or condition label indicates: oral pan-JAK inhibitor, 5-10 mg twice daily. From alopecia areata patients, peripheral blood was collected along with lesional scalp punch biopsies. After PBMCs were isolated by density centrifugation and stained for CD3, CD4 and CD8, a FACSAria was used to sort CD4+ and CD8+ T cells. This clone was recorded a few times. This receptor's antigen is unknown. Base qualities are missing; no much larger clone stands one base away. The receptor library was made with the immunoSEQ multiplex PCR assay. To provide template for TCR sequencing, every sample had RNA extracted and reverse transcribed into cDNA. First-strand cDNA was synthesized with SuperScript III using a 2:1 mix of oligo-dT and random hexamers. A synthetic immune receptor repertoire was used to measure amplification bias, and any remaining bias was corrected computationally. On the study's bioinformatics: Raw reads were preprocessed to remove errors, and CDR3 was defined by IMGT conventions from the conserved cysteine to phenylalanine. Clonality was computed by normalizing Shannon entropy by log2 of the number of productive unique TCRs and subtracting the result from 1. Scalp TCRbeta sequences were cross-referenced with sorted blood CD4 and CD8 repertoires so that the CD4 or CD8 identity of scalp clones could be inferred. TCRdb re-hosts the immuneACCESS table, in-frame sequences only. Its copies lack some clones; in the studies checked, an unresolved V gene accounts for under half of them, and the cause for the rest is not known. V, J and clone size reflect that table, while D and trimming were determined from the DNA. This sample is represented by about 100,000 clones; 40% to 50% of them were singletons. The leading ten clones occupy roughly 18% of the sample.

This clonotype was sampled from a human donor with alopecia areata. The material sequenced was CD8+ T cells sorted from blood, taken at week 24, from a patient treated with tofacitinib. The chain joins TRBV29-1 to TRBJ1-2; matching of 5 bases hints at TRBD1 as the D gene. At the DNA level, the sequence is TGCAGCGTTGTTCGGGGCTCCTATGGCTACACCTTC. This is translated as CSVVRGSYGYTF.